Below are 18 T cell receptor beta chains sequenced from a single sample in a study of blood T cell repertoires in COVID-19. Clones were read by immunoSEQ multiplex PCR, and TCRdb kept only the in-frame ones, dropping some. The table records 150,000 to 190,000 clones, roughly four fifths of them present only once. Sequenced: PBMCs or T cells enriched from blood (not recorded which). The receptors stem from a man aged 45-65 years who had recovered from COVID-19.

The chain recombines TRBV29-1 with TRBJ2-4; TRBD2 aligns across 13 bases. The V and J ends lost 6 bases and 8 bases, in that order; junction bases with no gene match: 7. In germline, CDR1 is SQVTM, CDR2 ANQGSEA. The CDR3 runs 14 residues. The CDR3 here is CSVRTSGGPDIQYF. Here the CDR3 DNA reads TGCAGCGTAAGGACTAGCGGGGGACCAGACATTCAGTACTTC. The full variable domain, its missing parts supplied by reference TRBV29-1 and TRBJ2-4, is SAVISQKPSRDICQRGTSLTIQCQVDSQVTMMFWYRQQPGQSLTLIATANQGSEATYESGFVIDKFPISRPNLTFSTLTVSNMSPEDSSIYLCSVRTSGGPDIQYFGAGTRLSVL.

J is TRBJ1-5 and V is TRBV19; tentative D call: TRBD1 (6 bases). CDR1 and CDR2 (germline): LNHDA, SQIVND (reference sequence). The CDR3 runs to 16 residues. Trimming removed 4 bases from V and 2 bases from J, with 15 bases in between. This CDR3 reads CASSTWGRGGNQPQHF. The CDR3 DNA sequence: TGTGCCAGTAGTACCTGGGGGCGAGGAGGCAATCAGCCCCAGCATTTT.

The chain has TRBV25-1 and TRBJ1-2; 9 positions agree with TRBD1. The J segment lost 7 bases and the V segment lost 8 bases, leaving 8 bases of the junction unmatched. Germline V CDR1 and CDR2: MGHDK, SYGVNS. The CDR3 covers 13 residues. The CDR3 here is CASGTGTGFGYTF. The CDR3 nucleotides read TGTGCCAGCGGGACCGGGACAGGGTTTGGCTACACCTTC.

The genes are TRBV7-2 and TRBJ1-2; 8 positions agree with TRBD1. Germline CDR1 SGHTA, CDR2 FQGNSA. This CDR3 region has 15 residues. V lost 5 bases to trimming and J lost 8 bases; unmatched junction nucleotides: 13. CDR3 sequence: CASSPLPDRVLGYTF. The CDR3 DNA is TGTGCCAGCAGCCCACTCCCGGACAGGGTGTTAGGCTACACCTTC.

This rearrangement joins TRBV19 to TRBJ1-3; maybe TRBD1 (5 bases). In germline, CDR1 is LNHDA, CDR2 SQIVND (reference sequence). The CDR3 has 14 residues. Trimming removed 3 bases at V and 1 base at J, with 7 bases between. The CDR3 nucleotides read TGTGCCAGTAGTATTGGGGGGTCTGGAAACACCATATATTTT. This codes for CASSIGGSGNTIYF.

V gene TRBV7-6 combines with J gene TRBJ2-2; D is unresolved. The V gene lost 6 bases and the J gene lost 6 bases, with 11 bases spanning the gap. Germline CDR1 reads SGHVS; CDR2 reads FNYEAQ. CDR3 length: 13 amino acids. CDR3: CASRSTPAGELFF. In DNA, the CDR3 is TGTGCCAGCAGATCTACGCCCGCCGGGGAGCTGTTTTTT.

The V gene is TRBV7-9, the J gene TRBJ2-5; D not resolved. V lost 3 bases, J lost 2 bases, and 13 bases lay in between. Per germline, CDR1 SEHNR and CDR2 FQNEAQ (reference sequence). CDR3 length: 15 amino acids. The CDR3 DNA sequence: TGTGCCAGCAGCTTGTGGTCAGAGGAACAAGAGACCCAGTACTTC. Encoded protein: CASSLWSEEQETQYF.

J is TRBJ2-3 and V is TRBV4-2; TRBD2 matches 8 bases. CDR1 and CDR2 from the germline V gene are LGHNA and YNFKEQ. The CDR3 is made up of 17 amino acids. The junction had 9 bases not matched to a gene; V was cut back by 0 bases and J by 4 bases. Here the CDR3 reads CASSQDFSGGGADTQYF. The CDR3 region has the DNA TGTGCCAGCAGCCAAGATTTTTCGGGGGGGGGTGCAGATACGCAGTATTTT.

This clone was seen more than once but under ten times. The genes are TRBV12-5 and TRBJ2-1; weak D call: TRBD2 (6 bases). Germline V lookup: CDR1 LGHNT, CDR2 FRNRAP. V lost 6 bases, J lost 0 bases, and 12 bases lay in between. The CDR3 has 15 amino acids. In nucleotides, the CDR3 is TGTGCTAGTGGCGGCGGGATGTTCTCCTACAATGAGCAGTTCTTC. Its translation is CASGGGMFSYNEQFF.

This clone showed up just once. The chain uses TRBV5-1 and TRBJ2-3, with D possibly matching TRBD2 (6 bases). Germline lookup yields CDR1 SGHRS and CDR2 YFSETQ. The CDR3 loop spans 13 amino acids. Trimming pared 4 bases from V and 6 bases from J, leaving 12 bases between. Here the CDR3 DNA reads TGCGCCAGCAGCCCGGCGGGGTGGGATACGCAGTATTTT. Its protein product is CASSPAGWDTQYF.

The chain recombines TRBV5-5 with TRBJ2-5; 9 bases fit TRBD1. Germline V gene sequence: CDR1 SGHKS, CDR2 YYEKEE (reference sequence). This CDR3 region has 15 residues. J gave up 5 bases and V 4 bases, and 9 bases lay outside the gene matches. Written as DNA, the CDR3 is TGTGCCAGCAGCGAGGGACAGGGTGGTTTGGAGACCCAGTACTTC. Translation: CASSEGQGGLETQYF. Filled out from reference TRBV5-5 and TRBJ2-5, the complete variable domain reads DAGVTQSPTHLIKTRGQQVTLRCSPISGHKSVSWYQQVLGQGPQFIFQYYEKEERGRGNFPDRFSARQFPNYSSELNVNALLLGDSALYLCASSEGQGGLETQYFGPGTRLLVL.

This rearrangement joins TRBV9 to TRBJ2-1, with 9 bases fitting TRBD2. This CDR3 comprises 14 residues. Germline CDR1 reads SGDLS; CDR2 reads YYNGEE. V gave up 9 bases and J gave up 2 bases; unmatched junction bases: 6. CDR3 bases: TGTGCCACCAAGATAGCGGGGGCCTACAATGAGCAGTTCTTC. This encodes CATKIAGAYNEQFF.

The rearrangement uses TRBV10-3 and TRBJ1-4, with TRBD1 as a possible D gene (6 bases). Trimming left V 4 bases short and J 8 bases short, with 14 bases between. Germline CDR1 ENHRY, CDR2 SYGVKD. The CDR3 has 14 residues. The CDR3 loop is CAISGDNDGEKLFF. As DNA, the CDR3 is TGTGCCATCAGTGGGGACAATGATGGGGAAAAACTGTTTTTT.

The table lists this clone with a count of one. The chain recombines TRBV7-8 with TRBJ2-1; TRBD1 agrees at 7 bases. Losses at the gene ends were 3 bases for V and 7 bases for J; bases not matched to a gene: 6. The CDR3 is made up of 14 amino acids. Germline CDR1 and CDR2: SGHVS and FQNEAQ. In DNA form, the CDR3 reads TGTGCCAGCAGCTTGGGGACAGCTAGTAATGAGCAGTTCTTC. Protein product: CASSLGTASNEQFF.

The V and J genes are TRBV7-3 and TRBJ2-5; 11 positions agree with TRBD2. The CDR3 has 15 amino acids. The junction had 9 bases not matched to a gene; V was cut back by 8 bases and J by 4 bases. CDR1 SGHTA and CDR2 FQGTGA come from the germline V gene. Here the CDR3 DNA reads TGTGCCAGCGGTTTAGCGGGGGGGCTAGGAGAGACCCAGTACTTC. Its protein is CASGLAGGLGETQYF. The full variable domain, rest sourced from reference TRBV7-3 and TRBJ2-5, is GAGVSQTPSNKVTEKGKYVELRCDPISGHTALYWYRQSLGQGPEFLIYFQGTGAADDSGLPNDRFFAVRPEGSVSTLKIQRTERGDSAVYLCASGLAGGLGETQYFGPGTRLLVL.

The chain combines TRBV2 with TRBJ1-1; D unclear. The CDR3 is 13 amino acids. Germline V gene sequence: CDR1 SNHLY, CDR2 FYNNEI. Trimming pared 4 bases from V and 11 bases from J, leaving 17 bases between. The CDR3 region has the DNA TGTGCCAGCAGTGTCACAGCAGTCGACCCTGCTTTCTTT. Residues: CASSVTAVDPAFF.

This sequence joins TRBV5-8 and TRBJ1-5, with D hard to call. The CDR3 contains 13 residues. Trimming pared 0 bases from V and 4 bases from J, leaving 5 bases between. Germline-derived CDR1 and CDR2 are SGHTS and YDEGEE. The CDR3 loop reads CASSLGTNQPQHF. The CDR3 coding sequence is TGTGCCAGCAGCTTGGGGACTAATCAGCCCCAGCATTTT.

This chain links TRBV10-3 with TRBJ1-5; D gene unclear. This CDR3 contains 13 residues. The V gene's germline CDR1 is ENHRY and CDR2 SYGVKD. The V and J ends lost 3 bases and 3 bases respectively, with 6 bases between them. The CDR3 coding sequence is TGTGCCATCAGTGACAGGAACAATCAGCCCCAGCATTTT. Translating it yields CAISDRNNQPQHF.